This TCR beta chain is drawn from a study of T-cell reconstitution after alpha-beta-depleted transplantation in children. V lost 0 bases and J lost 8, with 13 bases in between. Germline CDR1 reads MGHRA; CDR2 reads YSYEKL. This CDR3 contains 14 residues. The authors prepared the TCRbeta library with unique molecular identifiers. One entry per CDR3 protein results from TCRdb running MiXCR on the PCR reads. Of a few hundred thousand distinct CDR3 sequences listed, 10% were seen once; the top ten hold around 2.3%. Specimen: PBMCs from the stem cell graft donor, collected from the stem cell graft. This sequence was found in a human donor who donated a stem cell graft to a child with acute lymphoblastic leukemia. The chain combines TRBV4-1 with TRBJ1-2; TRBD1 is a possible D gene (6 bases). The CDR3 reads CASSQEMAGAGYTF. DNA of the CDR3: TGCGCCAGCAGCCAAGAGATGGCAGGGGCCGGCTACACCTTC.